A selection of T cell receptor beta chains follows, all from one sample in a study of CD8 T cells in ankylosing spondylitis. TCRdb fed the 5' RACE reads into MiXCR, producing one record per CDR3 protein. This sample has some 130,000 distinct CDR3 sequences, with 10% to 12% found just once. Sequenced input: blood, either unsorted or a sorted T cell fraction (not recorded which). The source of these receptors is a female donor with ankylosing spondylitis or in good health (not recorded which). Each CDR3 is given with its conserved first and last residue. Each record gives: J gene, D gene, V gene, clone size, CDR3 DNA, CDR3 protein. The D gene is left open where the match is weak. Part of the rows lack a size; the others show once, few, many or a class for expanded clones.

TRBJ2-7 TRBD1 TRBV3-1 . TGTGCCACCAGCCCGCGGGACAGGGTAGCTTACGAGCAGTACTTC CATSPRDRVAYEQYF
TRBJ2-7 . TRBV12-1 few TGTGCCAGCAGCCCCGACGGGACTAGCGGGGGTATGGACGAGCAGTACTTC CASSPDGTSGGMDEQYF
TRBJ2-7 . TRBV11-2 . TGTGCCAGCAGCTTAGATGTGCTACCCTACGAGCAGTACTTC CASSLDVLPYEQYF
TRBJ1-5 . TRBV3-1 many TGTGCCAGCAGCCAAGCTATCAGAGAACTTCAGCCCCAGCATTTT CASSQAIRELQPQHF
TRBJ2-1 . TRBV27 many TGTGCCAGCAGTTCCGTGTTCCGACCTAATGAGCAGTTCTTC CASSSVFRPNEQFF
TRBJ2-1 . TRBV11-3 many TGTGCCAGCAGCTTAGAAAGGGGGAATGAGCAGTTCTTC CASSLERGNEQFF
TRBJ2-5 TRBD2 TRBV2 . TGTGCCAGCAGAGTAGCGGGGGGGCAGGAGACCCAGTACTTC CASRVAGGQETQYF
TRBJ2-2 . TRBV7-3 . TGTGCCAGCAGCTTACCGGGGCACGGGGAGCTGTTTTTT CASSLPGHGELFF
TRBJ2-1 TRBD1 TRBV7-9 many TGTGCCAGCAGCAATCGGACAGGGTCGGTTTCGGAGCAGTTCTTC CASSNRTGSVSEQFF
TRBJ1-2 TRBD1 TRBV12-3/TRBV12-4 many TGTGCCAGCAGTCGGGGACAGAACTATGGCTACACCTTC CASSRGQNYGYTF
TRBJ1-2 . TRBV19 . TGTGCCAGCCACGGGGACGGCCCGCACGACTACACCTTC CASHGDGPHDYTF
TRBJ1-2 . TRBV4-2 many TGTGCCAGCAGCCAAGATCACACCGGGGGCTATGGCTACACCTTC CASSQDHTGGYGYTF
TRBJ2-1 TRBD1 TRBV11-2 many TGTGCCAGCAGCGCCCGGGACAGGATTAGGGTTGGGTACAATGAGCAGTTCTTC CASSARDRIRVGYNEQFF
TRBJ2-1 . TRBV5-1 many TGCGCCAGCAGCTTGGCAGGGAGCTCCTACAATGAGCAGTTCTTC CASSLAGSSYNEQFF
TRBJ2-3 . TRBV5-1 . TGCTCCAGCAGCTTGGCTGGCAGGCTTGGTCATACGCAGTATTTT CSSSLAGRLGHTQYF
TRBJ2-6 . TRBV19 many TGTGCCAGTAGTATACCACAGGGTTCACCCTCTGGGGCCAACGTCCTGACTTTC CASSIPQGSPSGANVLTF
TRBJ1-2 . TRBV11-1 many TGTGCCAGCAGCTCCCTGGGACAAGAACCCGGCCACCACGGTGGCTACACCTTC CASSSLGQEPGHHGGYTF
TRBJ2-6 . TRBV10-3 many TGTGCCATCAGTGAGTCGGAGGCTGGGGCCAACGTCCTGACTTTC CAISESEAGANVLTF